The 5 T cell receptor beta chains below were found in one sample sequenced in a study of T-cell memory formation after mild COVID-19. TCRdb recomputed calls from the 5' RACE reads with MiXCR, one row per CDR3 protein. This table has approximately 230,000 distinct CDR3 sequences, about a sixth appearing once. The material sequenced was PBMCs or a T cell subset sorted from them (not recorded which). Every receptor here comes from a man aged 18 to 30 who had mild COVID-19 (a few samples of this study predate the infection). Cell type and time point are not known.

This clonotype was counted only a few times. The chain is built from TRBV5-1 and TRBJ2-7; either TRBD1 or TRBD2 may supply D (5 bases each). The CDR3 consists of 17 residues. Trimming stripped 0 bases from V and 7 bases from J, with 23 bases between. Germline V gives CDR1 SGHRS, CDR2 YFSETQ. The CDR3 DNA follows: TGCGCCAGCAGCTTGGGGCAGCTGGGGGACGTCGTTGGGGAGCAGTACGTC. Translating gives CASSLGQLGDVVGEQYV.

This clonotype was counted only a few times. The rearrangement joins TRBV20-1 to TRBJ2-3; no clear D. The CDR3 totals 13 residues. Germline V CDR1 and CDR2: DFQATT, SNEGSKA (reference sequence). Between the trimmed V and J ends, which lost 6 bases and 6 bases, there was a span of 16 bases. Here the CDR3 reads CSAGLSPADTQYF. In DNA form, the CDR3 reads TGCAGTGCGGGTCTCTCCCCCGCGGATACGCAGTATTTT.

This clonotype showed up just a few times. This chain links TRBV9 with TRBJ2-5, with 8 bases identical to TRBD2. Trimming removed 3 bases from V and 2 bases from J; junction bases left unmatched: 0. Germline V gives CDR1 SGDLS, CDR2 YYNGEE. CDR3 length equals 13 residues. CDR3 sequence (DNA): TGTGCCAGCAGCGCTAGCGGGCAAGAGACCCAGTACTTC. Translated: CASSASGQETQYF.

This clonotype has a handful of counts. This sequence joins TRBV20-1 and TRBJ2-1; 9 nucleotides align to TRBD1. The CDR3 contains 16 residues. CDR1 and CDR2 from the germline V gene are DFQATT and SNEGSKA (reference sequence). With 1 base clipped from V and 1 base from J, the junction kept 5 bases outside the gene matches. The CDR3 bases are TGCAGTGCTAGAGCCCGACAGGGGGTATCCTACAATGAGCAGTTCTTC. Its translation: CSARARQGVSYNEQFF.

The chain couples TRBV4-3 to TRBJ1-1, with a tentative D call TRBD1 (6 bases). Germline V CDR1 and CDR2: LGHNA, YSLEER. Between the trimmed V and J ends, which lost 0 bases and 10 bases, there was a span of 15 bases. The CDR3 extends over 14 amino acids. The CDR3 reads CASSQDLWTVRAFF. The CDR3, as DNA: TGCGCCAGCAGCCAAGATCTATGGACAGTTCGAGCTTTCTTT.